This TCR beta chain was observed in a study of blood T cell repertoires in COVID-19. Across the study: Specimens from acute and convalescent COVID-19 originated in the United States, Italy and Spain. Nucleic acid was either cDNA or gDNA, and it came from T cells, B-cell-depleted T cells, or PBMCs.

In the study's own analysis: Using reference gene primer amplification, nucleated cell counts were estimated. Sequenced by immunoSEQ multiplex PCR; TCRdb stores in-frame clones only, minus some. The DNA was the basis for D and trimming; V, J and clone size are from that table. The sample carries some 80,000 clones, approximately 80% recorded once. The CDR3 length is 15 residues. V lost 2 bases to trimming and J lost 4 bases, with 12 bases between them. CDR1 is GTSNPN and CDR2 is SVGIG in the germline V gene (reference sequence). The V gene is TRBV30, the J gene TRBJ1-6, with D perhaps TRBD1 (5 bases). Sequencing used peripheral blood. The sequence was obtained from a woman in her 70s with acute or convalescent COVID-19. Written as DNA, the CDR3 is TGTGCCTGGAGTTCCGACGGGGGTTATAATTCACCCCTCCACTTT. It codes for CAWSSDGGYNSPLHF.